The 5 T cell receptor beta chains presented below share a single source sample, sequenced in a study of T cells in Graves' hyperthyroidism and ophthalmopathy. RNA transcripts provided the source from which TCR beta CDR3 regions were amplified. The HTBI primer set served for first-round RT-PCR of the TCR CDR3. From the multiplex PCR reads, TCRdb called clonotypes with MiXCR, one entry per CDR3 protein. The top ten hold around 15% of the sample, which has around 700,000 distinct CDR3 sequences, roughly a sixth seen once. The source material was blood. These TCRs come from a woman between 45 and 60 years old with Graves' hyperthyroidism that later progressed to Graves' ophthalmopathy.

The rearrangement joins TRBV19 to TRBJ2-7, with 7 bases matching TRBD1. The CDR3 runs to 16 residues. The trim removed 3 bases at V and 2 bases at J, leaving 10 bases unmatched. CDR1 and CDR2 from the germline V gene are LNHDA and SQIVND (reference sequence). CDR3 loop: CASSIVTGATPYEQYF. In DNA, the CDR3 is TGTGCCAGTAGTATCGTCACAGGGGCCACCCCCTACGAGCAGTACTTC.

Many counts were recorded for this clonotype. This chain connects TRBV5-1 to TRBJ2-2; D not certain. Germline CDR1 is SGHRS and CDR2 is YFSETQ. Trimming left V 7 bases short and J 2 bases short, with 15 bases between. The CDR3 spans 15 residues. The CDR3 DNA is TGCGCCAGCGGAAATGGGCCGGTAAACACCGGGGAGCTGTTTTTT. Translating it yields CASGNGPVNTGELFF.

The V call is TRBV5-1, the J call TRBJ2-3, with TRBD2 matching 9 bases. CDR3 length equals 15 residues. V trimming: 2 bases; J trimming: 2 bases; junction bases outside the gene matches: 3. Germline values: CDR1 SGHRS, CDR2 YFSETQ. The CDR3 region is CASSLAGGHTDTQYF. For the CDR3, the DNA is TGCGCCAGCAGCTTAGCGGGGGGACACACAGATACGCAGTATTTT.

V usage is TRBV10-3 and J usage is TRBJ1-5; D gene uncertain. CDR3 length equals 13 residues. Trimming took off 4 bases at V and 5 bases at J, with 9 bases between the two ends. Germline CDR1 is ENHRY and CDR2 is SYGVKD. The CDR3, as DNA: TGTGCCATCAGTGCAATGATTGATCAGCCCCAGCATTTT. Protein: CAISAMIDQPQHF.

As concerns this clonotype: One end of the junction varies from germline; a read error may be responsible. The genes are TRBV10-2 and TRBJ2-5; 9 nucleotides align to TRBD1. This CDR3 contains 13 residues. The germline V gene encodes CDR1 WSHSY and CDR2 SAAADI. The CDR3 coding sequence is TGTGCCGAAAGGACGGGACAGGGCGTGACCCAGTACTTC. This translates into CAERTGQGVTQYF.